Shown below are 15 T cell receptor beta chains from a single sample sequenced in a study of blood T cell repertoires in COVID-19 (dated by TCRdb to 2019 to 2021). Receptor amplification or capture employed the immunoSEQ multiplex PCR assay. The source is immuneACCESS, and TCRdb retained only in-frame sequences with V and J called. Part of the clones is not carried over; for the studies checked, unresolved V genes explain less than half of this, and the remainder is unexplained. This sample is represented by fewer than 300,000 clones; roughly 86% of them were singletons. Around a tenth of the sample lies in the top ten. Sequencing input: peripheral blood. The receptor source for this set is a man aged 40-49 years who had recovered from COVID-19.

This clone was observed a single time. This rearrangement joins TRBV9 to TRBJ2-7, with 7 bases lining up with TRBD2. Germline V gene data show CDR1 as SGDLS and CDR2 as YYNGEE. This CDR3 has 15 amino acids. J gave up 7 bases and V 4 bases, and 14 bases lay outside the gene matches. The CDR3 sequence is CASSSGGSQTAEQYF. The CDR3 nucleotides are TGTGCCAGCAGCTCGGGAGGTAGCCAAACGGCGGAGCAGTACTTC.

The rearrangement joins TRBV18 to TRBJ1-3, with D perhaps TRBD1 (5 bases). Germline CDR1 KGHSH, CDR2 LQKENI. V gave up 3 bases and J gave up 0 bases, with 12 bases separating them. This CDR3 is built from 16 residues. As DNA, the CDR3 is TGTGCCAGCTCACCGATGGGGCACGTCTCTGGAAACACCATATATTTT. Translated, it gives CASSPMGHVSGNTIYF. Full variable domain (missing parts from reference TRBV18 and TRBJ1-3): NAGVMQNPRHLVRRRGQEARLRCSPMKGHSHVYWYRQLPEEGLKFMVYLQKENIIDESGMPKERFSAEFPKEGPSILRIQQVVRGDSAAYFCASSPMGHVSGNTIYFGEGSWLTVV.

V is TRBV6-6 and J is TRBJ2-1, with a weak D call TRBD2 (5 bases). Trimming stripped 6 bases from V and 5 bases from J, with 8 bases between. Germline V lookup: CDR1 MNHNY, CDR2 SVGAGI (reference sequence). The CDR3 runs 12 residues. This chain's CDR3 is CASRRENNEQFF. In DNA, the CDR3 is TGTGCCAGCAGAAGGGAGAACAATGAGCAGTTCTTC.

This clone has only a few counts. The chain employs TRBV19 and TRBJ1-2; 8 bases agree with TRBD1. V lost 6 bases and J lost 0; bases outside the gene matches: 6. CDR1 and CDR2 (germline): LNHDA, SQIVND (reference sequence). The CDR3 covers 15 residues. Written as DNA, the CDR3 is TGTGCCAGTAGAGATGGACAGGGCGCTAACTATGGCTACACCTTC. Translation: CASRDGQGANYGYTF.

The gene calls are TRBV27 and TRBJ2-7, with 9 nucleotides matching TRBD1. V shed 3 bases, J shed 2 bases, and the junction held 5 bases outside the gene matches. From germline, CDR1 is MNHEY and CDR2 SMNVEV (reference sequence). This CDR3 has 15 residues. The CDR3 sequence is CASSFGTGRTYEQYF. CDR3 in DNA: TGTGCCAGCAGTTTCGGGACAGGGCGAACCTACGAGCAGTACTTC.

The chain has TRBV7-2 and TRBJ1-2; 8 bases align to TRBD1. This CDR3 comprises 16 residues. V shed 1 base, J shed 3 bases, and the junction held 7 bases outside the gene matches. Germline-derived CDR1 and CDR2 are SGHTA and FQGNSA. CDR3: CASSLGRTGKDYGYTF. DNA of the CDR3: TGTGCCAGCAGCTTAGGCAGGACAGGGAAGGACTATGGCTACACCTTC.

The chain is built from TRBV7-3 and TRBJ2-1, with 13 bases identical to TRBD2. CDR1 is SGHTA, CDR2 FQGTGA, per germline. J was trimmed by 7 bases and V by 5 bases; bases with no gene match: 14. CDR3 length equals 18 residues. In nucleotides, the CDR3 is TGTGCCAGCAGCGGACCAAAACCCGGGACTAGCGGGAAGAATGAGCAGTTCTTC. Its translation is CASSGPKPGTSGKNEQFF.

The chain carries TRBV6-6 and TRBJ2-1; D gene unclear. The CDR3 sequence is 11 residues long. V was trimmed by 8 bases and J by 9 bases, leaving 11 bases between them. The germline CDR1 and CDR2 sequences are MNHNY and SVGAGI (reference sequence). CDR3 sequence: CASSATFEQFF. In DNA form, the CDR3 reads TGTGCCAGCTCTGCGACTTTTGAGCAGTTCTTC.

The chain recombines TRBV5-1 with TRBJ2-1; weak D call: TRBD2 (7 bases). The CDR3 loop spans 17 amino acids. The V end lost 1 base, the J end lost 6 bases, and 20 bases lay between the germline ends. The germline V gene has CDR1 SGHRS and CDR2 YFSETQ. The CDR3 coding sequence is TGCGCCAGCAGCTTGACCCACATCCCGGGGGGCGGCAATGAGCAGTTCTTC. Residues: CASSLTHIPGGGNEQFF.

This chain connects TRBV5-1 to TRBJ2-7; D ambiguous. The length of the CDR3 is 14 residues. The germline V and J ends were trimmed by 0 bases and 5 bases, with 12 bases remaining between them. CDR1 and CDR2 (germline): SGHRS, YFSETQ. The CDR3: CASSLVADPHEQYF. The CDR3 DNA reads TGCGCCAGCAGCTTGGTGGCCGATCCCCACGAGCAGTACTTC.

The chain has TRBV3-1 (or the pseudogene TRBV3-2) and TRBJ1-1, with D perhaps matching TRBD1 (5 bases). CDR1 is LGHDT and CDR2 is YNNKEL in the germline V gene (reference sequence). The CDR3 has 13 amino acids. Trimming left V 2 bases short and J 5 bases short, with 9 bases between. CDR3: CASSQFGGTEAFF. Here the CDR3 DNA reads TGTGCCAGCAGCCAATTCGGGGGGACTGAAGCTTTCTTT.

The rearrangement joins TRBV5-6 to TRBJ2-7; D may be TRBD2 (5 bases). The V and J ends lost 3 bases and 7 bases respectively, with 8 bases between them. The V gene's germline CDR1 is SGHDT and CDR2 YYEEEE. The length of the CDR3 is 11 residues. The CDR3 nucleotides are TGTGCCAGCAGCTCAAGGAGGGAGCAGTACTTC. It is translated as CASSSRREQYF.

The chain joins TRBV7-9 to TRBJ1-1, with D maybe TRBD1 (6 bases). The V gene's germline CDR1 is SEHNR and CDR2 FQNEAQ (reference sequence). The V gene lost 4 bases and the J gene lost 1 base, with 19 bases spanning the gap. CDR3 length: 17 residues. The CDR3 loop reads CASSSSRQGPPNTEAFF. The CDR3 coding sequence is TGTGCCAGCAGCTCTTCCCGGCAGGGGCCCCCGAACACTGAAGCTTTCTTT.

The genes are TRBV10-1 and TRBJ2-5, with unresolved D. The CDR3 loop spans 16 amino acids. Trimming took off 0 bases at V and 5 bases at J, with 16 bases between the two ends. Germline V gene data show CDR1 as WNHNN and CDR2 as SYGVQD (reference sequence). The CDR3: CASSESSPFLRETQYF. CDR3 sequence (DNA): TGCGCCAGCAGTGAGTCATCCCCCTTCCTTCGGGAGACCCAGTACTTC.

This CDR3 is CASSQWDRSYEQYF. The CDR3 region has the DNA TGCGCCAGCAGCCAATGGGACAGGTCCTACGAGCAGTACTTC. The chain has TRBV4-3 and TRBJ2-7; TRBD1 agrees at 8 bases. Germline CDR1 is LGHNA and CDR2 is YSLEER. The junction had 1 base not matched to a gene; V was cut back by 2 bases and J by 1 base. This CDR3 spans 14 amino acids.